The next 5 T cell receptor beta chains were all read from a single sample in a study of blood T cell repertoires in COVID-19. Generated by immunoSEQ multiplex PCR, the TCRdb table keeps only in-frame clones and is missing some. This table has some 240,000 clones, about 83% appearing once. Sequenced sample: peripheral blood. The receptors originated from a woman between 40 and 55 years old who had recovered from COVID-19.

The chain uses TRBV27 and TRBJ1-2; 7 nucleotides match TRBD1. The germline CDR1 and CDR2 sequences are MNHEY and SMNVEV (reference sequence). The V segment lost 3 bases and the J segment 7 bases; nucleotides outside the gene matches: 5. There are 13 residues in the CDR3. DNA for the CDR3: TGTGCCAGCAGTTTTGGACAGGAATTTGGCTACACCTTC. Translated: CASSFGQEFGYTF.

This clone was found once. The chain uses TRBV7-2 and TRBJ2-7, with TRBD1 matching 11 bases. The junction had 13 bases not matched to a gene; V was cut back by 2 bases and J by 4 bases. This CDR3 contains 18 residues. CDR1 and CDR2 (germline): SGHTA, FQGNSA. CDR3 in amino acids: CASSLSTFGQGAQYEQYF. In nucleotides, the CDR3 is TGTGCCAGCAGCTTATCGACCTTCGGACAGGGGGCGCAGTACGAGCAGTACTTC.

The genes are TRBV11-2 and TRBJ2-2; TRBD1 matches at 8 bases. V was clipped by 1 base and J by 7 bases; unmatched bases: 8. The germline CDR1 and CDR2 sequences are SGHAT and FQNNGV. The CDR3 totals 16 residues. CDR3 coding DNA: TGTGCCAGCAGCTTAGCACGACAGGGGTTGGACGGGGAGCTGTTTTTT. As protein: CASSLARQGLDGELFF.

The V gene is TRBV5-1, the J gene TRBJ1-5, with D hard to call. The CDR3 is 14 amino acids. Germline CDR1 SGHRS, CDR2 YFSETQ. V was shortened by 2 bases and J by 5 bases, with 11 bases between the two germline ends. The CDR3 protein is CASSLAGSDQPQHF. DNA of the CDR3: TGCGCCAGCAGCTTAGCGGGCAGTGATCAGCCCCAGCATTTT. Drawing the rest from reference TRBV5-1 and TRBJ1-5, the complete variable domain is KAGVTQTPRYLIKTRGQQVTLSCSPISGHRSVSWYQQTPGQGLQFLFEYFSETQRNKGNFPGRFSGRQFSNSRSEMNVSTLELGDSALYLCASSLAGSDQPQHFGDGTRLSIL.

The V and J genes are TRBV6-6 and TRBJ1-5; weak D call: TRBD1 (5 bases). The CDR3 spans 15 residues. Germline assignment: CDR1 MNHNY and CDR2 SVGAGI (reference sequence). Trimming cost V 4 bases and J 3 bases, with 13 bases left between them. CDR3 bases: TGTGCCAGCAGTTCCGTCGACAGTTACAATCAGCCCCAGCATTTT. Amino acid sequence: CASSSVDSYNQPQHF.